This TCR beta chain was sequenced during a study of beta chain features in type 1 diabetes. This CDR3 region has 15 residues. Per the germline V gene, CDR1 is MNHEY and CDR2 is SMNVEV (reference sequence). V was pared by 2 bases and J by 5 bases, with 8 bases of the junction left unmatched. The study, taken as a whole, reports: Shortening of TCRB CDR3s, moderate but significant, appeared in all four CD4+ subsets of Type 1 diabetes patients. Junctions at VDJ sites from type 1 diabetes patients had fewer insertions and more deletions. Within patients, naive, central memory and Treg TCRB repertoires seemed more similar than within healthy donors.

Purity exceeding 95% was reached by all sorted populations. This clone was seen only a few times. Its antigen is still unknown. Sequenced material consisted of expressed TCRB transcripts (all of the isolated RNA was reverse transcribed). Clones were sequenced by immunoSEQ multiplex PCR, and TCRdb holds only the in-frame ones, with some missing. In the table there are 250,000 to 300,000 clones, 13% to 15% of which are singletons. The chain combines TRBV27 with TRBJ2-7, with 8 bases lining up with TRBD2. Material: naive CD4+ T cells from blood. This sequence was found in a man in his thirties or forties with type 1 diabetes. The CDR3 nucleotides are TGTGCCAGCAGTTTAGGAGCGGGAGAGGGCCACGAGCAGTACTTC. The encoded protein is CASSLGAGEGHEQYF.